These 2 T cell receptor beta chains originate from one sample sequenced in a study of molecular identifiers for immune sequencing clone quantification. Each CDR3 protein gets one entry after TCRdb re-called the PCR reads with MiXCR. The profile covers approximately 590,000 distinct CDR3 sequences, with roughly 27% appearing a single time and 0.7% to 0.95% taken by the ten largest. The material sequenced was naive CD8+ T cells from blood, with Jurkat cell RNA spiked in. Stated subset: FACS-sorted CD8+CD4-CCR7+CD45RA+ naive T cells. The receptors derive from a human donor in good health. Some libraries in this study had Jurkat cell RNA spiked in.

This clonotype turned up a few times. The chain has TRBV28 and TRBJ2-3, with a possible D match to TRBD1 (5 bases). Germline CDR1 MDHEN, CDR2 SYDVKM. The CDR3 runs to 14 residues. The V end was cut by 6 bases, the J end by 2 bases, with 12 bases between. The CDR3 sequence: CASSHQGFTDTQYF. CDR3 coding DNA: TGTGCCAGCAGCCACCAGGGTTTCACAGATACGCAGTATTTT.

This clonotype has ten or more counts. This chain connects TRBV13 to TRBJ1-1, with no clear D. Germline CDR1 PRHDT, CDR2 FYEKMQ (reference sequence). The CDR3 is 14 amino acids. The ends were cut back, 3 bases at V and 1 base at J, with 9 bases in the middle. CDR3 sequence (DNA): TGTGCCAGCAGCTTTGCACCTCAGAACACTGAAGCTTTCTTT. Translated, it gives CASSFAPQNTEAFF.